The following is a TCR beta chain sequence with its context. Its matching antigen is unknown. Germline CDR1 and CDR2: GTSNPN and SVGIG (reference sequence). Trimming removed 3 bases from V and 7 bases from J, with 13 bases in between. CDR3 size: 13 residues. The PCR was carried out with 60 Vbeta primers and 13 Jbeta primers. Sequencing used immunoSEQ multiplex PCR; TCRdb keeps in-frame clones, though not all of them. The sample has more than 70,000 clones, around 80% seen once; the top ten hold 3%. These data originate in a study of cytomegalovirus exposure and HLA in healthy donors. For the study at large: Inside one of the first data releases sat roughly 80 million unique TCRs taken from HLA-typed donors. Overall study findings and caveats: The authors confirmed in vitro that a few CMV-associated chains were specific for CMV antigens. A later analysis found that most CMV-associated TCR beta chains appeared HLA-restricted.

The sequenced sample was PBMCs. This clonotype was obtained from a man in his forties or fifties in good health and CMV-seropositive. V and J are TRBV30 and TRBJ2-1, with D perhaps TRBD2 (6 bases). CDR3 nucleotide sequence: TGTGCCTGGAGAGTTGCGGGGCCGAATGAGCAGTTCTTC. It encodes CAWRVAGPNEQFF.